The 28 T cell receptor beta chains below were found in one sample sequenced in a study of CD4 T cell repertoires in COVID-19 (dated by TCRdb to about 2021). Libraries were built with the immunoSEQ multiplex PCR assay. Imported from immuneACCESS, the table was reduced by TCRdb to in-frame sequences with V and J called. These copies leave out some clones; in studies compared against another copy, an unresolved V gene accounts for under half, and the cause of the remainder is not known. For this sample there are fewer than 30,000 clones; over 90% appear just once. Of the sample, more than 0.55% falls within the top ten clones. Uncultured memory T cell samples were subjected to sequencing directly after ex vivo isolation. The sequences come from circulating follicular helper CD4+ T cells (cTfh) from blood, collected before the COVID-19 pandemic. The sample's cell subset or site label is to be understood as: circulating T follicular helper cells. The receptors shown here come from a human donor who had COVID-19.

This sequence joins TRBV9 and TRBJ2-2, with TRBD2 as a possible D gene (6 bases). The CDR3 has 15 amino acids. Germline V CDR1 and CDR2: SGDLS, YYNGEE. The V end was cut by 2 bases, the J end by 0 bases, with 8 bases between. The CDR3 region has the DNA TGTGCCAGCAGCGTCGGAGGGGCGAACACCGGGGAGCTGTTTTTT. It encodes CASSVGGANTGELFF.

The J gene is TRBJ1-3, the V gene TRBV28; D gene uncertain. Trimming stripped 2 bases from V and 4 bases from J, with 12 bases between. The CDR3 totals 15 residues. Germline V CDR1 and CDR2: MDHEN, SYDVKM. CDR3 protein: CASSLNPRSGNTIYF. The CDR3 bases are TGTGCCAGCAGTTTAAACCCAAGAAGCGGAAACACCATATATTTT.

The V call is TRBV18, the J call TRBJ2-3; a weak D match, TRBD1 (6 bases). The CDR3 loop spans 15 amino acids. Trimming cost V 2 bases and J 6 bases, with 15 bases left between them. Germline-derived CDR1 and CDR2 are KGHSH and LQKENI. The CDR3: CASSPRSEGVDTQYF. CDR3 nucleotide sequence: TGTGCCAGCTCACCAAGGAGTGAGGGGGTTGATACGCAGTATTTT.

About this clone itself: Compared with germline, one end of the junction differs, possibly owing to a read error. The chain couples TRBV25-1 to TRBJ1-4; 7 nucleotides line up with TRBD1. This CDR3 has 14 residues. CDR1 and CDR2 from the germline V gene are MGHDK and SYGVNS. CDR3 sequence (DNA): TGTGCCAGCCGTGACAGGGCGGCGGGGGAAAAACTGTTTTTT. Encoded protein: CASRDRAAGEKLFF.

The V call is TRBV18, the J call TRBJ1-4, with D possibly TRBD1 on 5 matching bases. The V end was cut by 4 bases, the J end by 3 bases, with 12 bases between. The CDR3 spans 15 residues. The germline CDR1 and CDR2 sequences are KGHSH and LQKENI. The CDR3 sequence is CASSLQAAANEKLFF. The CDR3 coding sequence is TGTGCCAGCTCACTACAGGCCGCCGCTAATGAAAAACTGTTTTTT.

The rearrangement uses TRBV28 and TRBJ1-1; possibly TRBD1 for D (5 bases). CDR3 size: 14 residues. Per germline, CDR1 MDHEN and CDR2 SYDVKM. With 6 bases removed from V and 0 bases from J, the gap between germline ends came to 11 bases. The CDR3, as DNA: TGTGCCAGCAGGACAGTAACCCTGAACACTGAAGCTTTCTTT. This gives the protein CASRTVTLNTEAFF.

This rearrangement joins TRBV7-9 to TRBJ2-4; 8 bases fit TRBD2. There are 16 residues in the CDR3. Germline-derived CDR1 and CDR2 are SEHNR and FQNEAQ (reference sequence). The V segment lost 5 bases and the J segment 7 bases; nucleotides outside the gene matches: 13. The CDR3 here is CASSEKGTRAGNIQYF. The CDR3, as DNA: TGTGCCAGCAGCGAAAAAGGGACTAGGGCAGGGAACATTCAGTACTTC.

The chain joins TRBV5-1 to TRBJ1-2; the match to TRBD1 covers 8 bases. The germline V gene encodes CDR1 SGHRS and CDR2 YFSETQ. This CDR3 has 12 amino acids. V was pared by 4 bases and J by 9 bases, with 5 bases of the junction left unmatched. The chain's CDR3 is CASSERQGSYTF. The CDR3 region has the DNA TGCGCCAGCAGCGAACGACAGGGGAGCTACACCTTC.

The rearrangement links TRBV27 to TRBJ2-7; tentatively, D is TRBD2 (6 bases). The CDR3 has 14 amino acids. The germline V gene has CDR1 MNHEY and CDR2 SMNVEV (reference sequence). The V end was cut by 6 bases, the J end by 1 base, with 13 bases between. CDR3 protein: CASSSQGTSYEQYF. The CDR3 coding sequence is TGTGCCAGCAGCTCTCAAGGGACTTCCTACGAGCAGTACTTC.

The chain joins TRBV5-1 to TRBJ2-6; TRBD2 might be the D (6 bases). CDR3 length: 18 amino acids. Trimming took 4 bases from V and 2 from J, leaving 19 bases between them. CDR1 and CDR2 from the germline V gene are SGHRS and YFSETQ. CDR3 sequence (DNA): TGCGCCAGCAGCCCCTCAGCCGGCGGGGAGCCTGGGGCCAACGTCCTGACTTTC. Residues: CASSPSAGGEPGANVLTF.

This sequence joins TRBV6-1 and TRBJ1-5; D might be TRBD1 (6 bases). Looked up from germline, CDR1 is MNHNS and CDR2 is SASEGT. V lost 4 bases, J lost 2 bases, and 18 bases lay in between. This CDR3 comprises 17 residues. CDR3 sequence (DNA): TGTGCCAGCAGTGTGGGGGTGACAGGATCTGGCAATCAGCCCCAGCATTTT. This codes for CASSVGVTGSGNQPQHF.

V gene TRBV30 combines with J gene TRBJ2-2, with 10 bases aligning to TRBD1. The germline CDR1 and CDR2 sequences are GTSNPN and SVGIG (reference sequence). With 5 bases clipped from V and 3 bases from J, the junction kept 0 bases outside the gene matches. This CDR3 has 13 residues. CDR3 in DNA: TGTGCCTGGGGACAGGGGGACACCGGGGAGCTGTTTTTT. It codes for CAWGQGDTGELFF.

This rearrangement joins TRBV6-5 to TRBJ2-3; weak D call: TRBD1 (6 bases). The germline V gene encodes CDR1 MNHEY and CDR2 SVGAGI. The ends were cut back, 6 bases at V and 4 bases at J, with 17 bases in the middle. CDR3 length: 15 amino acids. CDR3: CASRLSQGWADTQYF. CDR3 nucleotide sequence: TGTGCCAGCAGGTTGTCACAGGGTTGGGCAGATACGCAGTATTTT.

The rearrangement links TRBV7-9 to TRBJ2-5; D is unresolved. Germline V gene data show CDR1 as SEHNR and CDR2 as FQNEAQ (reference sequence). Deletions cut 1 base from V and 5 bases from J, with 11 bases between. The CDR3 is made up of 14 amino acids. In DNA, the CDR3 is TGTGCCAGCAGCTTAGGGTTTCCCCGGGAGACCCAGTACTTC. It specifies CASSLGFPRETQYF.

CDR3 coding DNA: TGTGCCAGCAGCCTGGGACAGGGGGTGTCGGAGGGCTACACCTTC. It codes for CASSLGQGVSEGYTF. The chain carries TRBV5-6 and TRBJ1-2, with TRBD1 identical over 11 bases. This CDR3 is built from 15 residues. V dropped 4 bases and J dropped 8; count of bases not matched to a gene: 10. CDR1 and CDR2 (germline): SGHDT, YYEEEE.

This clone was detected only once. The chain carries TRBV28 and TRBJ2-7, with 8 bases matching TRBD2. The CDR3 loop spans 14 amino acids. The V gene's germline CDR1 is MDHEN and CDR2 SYDVKM. With 5 bases clipped from V and 0 bases from J, the junction kept 3 bases outside the gene matches. The CDR3 sequence: CASSGGTSSYEQYF. The CDR3 DNA reads TGTGCCAGCAGTGGGGGGACTAGCTCCTACGAGCAGTACTTC.

The chain employs TRBV5-5 and TRBJ1-5; possible D gene TRBD1, 6 bases. The CDR3 has 14 residues. The V gene lost 5 bases and the J gene lost 6 bases, with 15 bases spanning the gap. CDR1 SGHKS and CDR2 YYEKEE come from the germline V gene (reference sequence). CDR3 region: CASSHGQTIQPQHF. The CDR3, as DNA: TGTGCCAGCAGTCACGGACAGACCATTCAGCCCCAGCATTTT.

The chain uses TRBV27 and TRBJ2-7; 9 bases match TRBD1. This CDR3 comprises 15 residues. Germline V gene lookup returns CDR1 MNHEY and CDR2 SMNVEV (reference sequence). With V trimmed by 4 bases and J by 2 bases, 6 bases remained unmatched. The CDR3 reads CASSYGQGRTYEQYF. CDR3 DNA: TGTGCCAGCAGTTATGGACAGGGGAGGACCTACGAGCAGTACTTC.

The chain employs TRBV6-1 and TRBJ2-5; TRBD2 is a possible D gene (6 bases). Trimming pared 2 bases from V and 5 bases from J, leaving 15 bases between. The CDR3 is 15 residues long. Germline V lookup: CDR1 MNHNS, CDR2 SASEGT. CDR3 DNA: TGTGCCAGCAGTGAACGCGGACCCGGAGGGGAGACCCAGTACTTC. It translates to CASSERGPGGETQYF.

The rearrangement joins TRBV5-1 to TRBJ2-1, with 10 bases matching TRBD2. Germline lookup yields CDR1 SGHRS and CDR2 YFSETQ. CDR3 size: 17 residues. With 2 bases clipped from V and 9 bases from J, the junction kept 14 bases outside the gene matches. The CDR3 protein is CASSLGASGSVSSEQFF. The CDR3 DNA reads TGCGCCAGCAGCTTAGGGGCTAGCGGGAGTGTATCGAGTGAGCAGTTCTTC.

This chain links TRBV18 with TRBJ1-2; D unclear. V was pared by 3 bases and J by 8 bases, with 13 bases between. This CDR3 contains 13 residues. Germline V CDR1 and CDR2: KGHSH, LQKENI. CDR3 sequence (DNA): TGTGCCAGCTCACCGACCACGACGGAGGGCTACACCTTC. As protein: CASSPTTTEGYTF.

This clone was detected only a few times. The chain recombines TRBV14 with TRBJ1-4; 9 bases match TRBD1. The germline gives CDR1 SGHDN, CDR2 FVKESK. J was trimmed by 8 bases and V by 0 bases; bases with no gene match: 7. The CDR3 has 16 residues. Here the CDR3 reads CASSQDAWTGDEKLFF. The DNA of the CDR3 is TGTGCCAGCAGCCAAGATGCGTGGACAGGGGACGAAAAACTGTTTTTT.

This chain links TRBV19 with TRBJ1-6, with 8 positions matching TRBD1. Germline loops: CDR1 LNHDA, CDR2 SQIVND (reference sequence). The CDR3 contains 15 residues. The ends lost 2 bases at V and 5 bases at J; junction bases unmatched: 2. The CDR3 sequence: CASSIQGAHNSPLHF. The CDR3 DNA reads TGTGCCAGTAGTATACAGGGGGCTCATAATTCACCCCTCCACTTT.

J is TRBJ2-1 and V is TRBV30, with 7 bases lining up with TRBD2. With V trimmed by 1 base and J by 8 bases, 11 bases remained unmatched. The germline V gene has CDR1 GTSNPN and CDR2 SVGIG (reference sequence). The CDR3 contains 15 residues. The CDR3 DNA sequence: TGTGCCTGGAGTGGGGGTGGGAGGGCCAACGATGAGCAGTTCTTC. Amino acid sequence: CAWSGGGRANDEQFF.

This clone showed up just a few times. The gene calls are TRBV19 and TRBJ1-3, with a possible D match to TRBD1 (6 bases). CDR1 is LNHDA, CDR2 SQIVND, per germline (reference sequence). The V end was cut by 5 bases, the J end by 5 bases, with 10 bases between. CDR3 length: 13 amino acids. Written as DNA, the CDR3 is TGTGCCAGTAGTTCGACAGGCCGAAACACCATATATTTT. It encodes CASSSTGRNTIYF.

This clone was counted between two and nine times. The chain links TRBV29-1 to TRBJ1-2; 9 nucleotides agree with TRBD1. CDR3 length: 16 amino acids. V trimming: 4 bases; J trimming: 7 bases; junction bases outside the gene matches: 16. Germline CDR1 reads SQVTM; CDR2 reads ANQGSEA. The CDR3 is CSVGAGQGGALSGYTF. CDR3 DNA sequence: TGCAGCGTTGGCGCGGGACAGGGTGGGGCCTTATCTGGCTACACCTTC.

Here the CDR3 reads CASSSTTGNTEAFF. In DNA, the CDR3 is TGTGCCAGCAGCTCGACGACAGGGAACACTGAAGCTTTCTTT. This chain connects TRBV7-8 to TRBJ1-1; tentative D call: TRBD1 (6 bases). V was clipped by 4 bases and J by 1 base, with 10 bases between them. The CDR3 has 14 amino acids. Germline V CDR1 and CDR2: SGHVS, FQNEAQ.

The chain has TRBV18 and TRBJ2-1; the D gene is possibly TRBD2 (6 bases). Germline CDR1 and CDR2: KGHSH and LQKENI. This CDR3 region has 15 residues. Trimming took off 6 bases at V and 0 bases at J, with 12 bases between the two ends. DNA of the CDR3: TGTGCCAGCTCGGCCCCGGGACTCTCCTACAATGAGCAGTTCTTC. Residues: CASSAPGLSYNEQFF.